The rows below give T cell receptor beta chains drawn from one sample of a study of T cell changes during pregnancy in multiple sclerosis. Profiling relied on immunoSEQ multiplex PCR, and the TCRdb table lists in-frame clones only, not all of them. This sample has roughly 71,000 clones, with more than 85% found just once. The material was peripheral blood, obtained in the first trimester of pregnancy. Receptor source: a female donor in good health, enrolled as a control in a pregnancy study. Each CDR3 is given with its conserved first and last residue. D genes are given only for firm matches. Some rows have no size entry. The others give once, few or many, or a class for an expanded clone.

V gene	D gene	clone size	J gene	CDR3 protein	CDR3 DNA
TRBV5-1	NA	NA	TRBJ2-3	CASSLGLAASTDTQYF	TGCGCCAGCAGCTTGGGATTAGCGGCTAGCACAGATACGCAGTATTTT
TRBV10-3	TRBD1	NA	TRBJ2-7	CAISTGTGAYEQYF	TGTGCCATCAGTACCGGGACAGGGGCCTACGAGCAGTACTTC
TRBV6-5	NA	few	TRBJ1-4	CASKFDGLAEKLFF	TGTGCCAGCAAGTTTGACGGGTTAGCTGAAAAACTGTTTTTT
TRBV28	TRBD1	NA	TRBJ1-1	CASSLHPPGQGNTEAFF	TGTGCCAGCAGTCTACACCCTCCGGGACAGGGAAACACTGAAGCTTTCTTT
TRBV15	NA	NA	TRBJ2-3	CATSREYGFAVSTDTQYF	TGTGCCACCAGCAGAGAGTATGGATTCGCGGTTAGCACAGATACGCAGTATTTT
TRBV5-1	NA	NA	TRBJ1-2	CASSRDWVGYTF	TGCGCCAGCAGCAGGGACTGGGTTGGCTACACCTTC
TRBV10-3	NA	NA	TRBJ2-1	CAISESETSYNEQFF	TGTGCCATCAGTGAGTCGGAGACTTCCTACAATGAGCAGTTCTTC
TRBV6-1	NA	NA	TRBJ1-5	CASTRNLGQPQHF	TGTGCCAGCACCCGAAACCTAGGACAGCCCCAGCATTTT
TRBV5-1	TRBD1	NA	TRBJ2-3	CASSLGTGGADTQYF	TGCGCCAGCAGCTTGGGGACAGGGGGCGCAGATACGCAGTATTTT
TRBV29-1	NA	NA	TRBJ2-1	CSVVRLPSSYNEQFF	TGCAGCGTTGTGAGACTTCCGAGCTCCTACAATGAGCAGTTCTTC
TRBV11-2	TRBD2	NA	TRBJ2-1	CASSLSGEPYNEQFF	TGTGCCAGCAGCTTGAGCGGGGAGCCCTACAATGAGCAGTTCTTC
TRBV27	TRBD2	NA	TRBJ2-7	CASSFRASGSTHEQYF	TGTGCCAGCAGTTTCCGGGCTAGCGGGAGCACCCACGAGCAGTACTTC
TRBV28	TRBD2	NA	TRBJ2-7	CASSPSLAGQQYF	TGTGCCAGCAGTCCCAGTCTAGCGGGCCAGCAGTACTTC
TRBV2	TRBD1	NA	TRBJ1-1	CASTSTGLGTEAFF	TGTGCCAGCACCTCGACAGGGCTGGGCACTGAAGCTTTCTTT
TRBV5-1	NA	NA	TRBJ2-2	CASSLSVREMTGELFF	TGCGCCAGCAGCTTGTCGGTCAGGGAAATGACCGGGGAGCTGTTTTTT
TRBV6-6	NA	NA	TRBJ1-5	CASSYSRENSNQPQHF	TGTGCCAGCAGTTACTCGAGGGAAAATAGCAATCAGCCCCAGCATTTT
TRBV5-4	NA	NA	TRBJ1-5	CASSLVTGNQPQHF	TGTGCCAGCAGCTTGGTGACAGGCAATCAGCCCCAGCATTTT
TRBV4-2	NA	NA	TRBJ2-7	CASSPGVRGSYEQYF	TGTGCCAGCAGCCCCGGCGTGAGGGGGTCCTACGAGCAGTACTTC
TRBV6-1	NA	NA	TRBJ1-5	CASSDRGGRSNQPQHF	TGTGCCAGCAGTGACAGGGGCGGGCGGAGCAATCAGCCCCAGCATTTT
TRBV9	NA	once	TRBJ2-3	CASSPRSGISTDTQYF	TGTGCCAGCAGCCCCCGTTCGGGGATTAGCACAGATACGCAGTATTTT
TRBV4-2	TRBD1	NA	TRBJ1-4	CASRPSTGDNEKLFF	TGTGCCAGCAGACCAAGTACAGGGGATAATGAAAAACTGTTTTTT
TRBV27	TRBD1	NA	TRBJ2-3	CASSRDRFSDTQYF	TGTGCCAGCAGCCGGGACAGGTTTTCAGATACGCAGTATTTT
TRBV5-1	TRBD1	NA	TRBJ2-3	CASSLEGTGITDTQYF	TGCGCCAGCAGCTTGGAAGGGACAGGGATCACAGATACGCAGTATTTT
TRBV28	TRBD1	NA	TRBJ1-5	CASSKTGGIQPQHF	TGTGCCAGCAGTAAGACAGGGGGCATTCAGCCCCAGCATTTT
TRBV5-1	TRBD2	NA	TRBJ2-7	CASSPSGTSGRWYEQYF	TGCGCCAGCAGCCCCTCCGGGACTAGCGGGAGGTGGTACGAGCAGTACTTC
TRBV5-1	NA	NA	TRBJ1-5	CASSPGEGRVQPQHF	TGCGCCAGCAGCCCCGGCGAGGGTCGGGTGCAGCCCCAGCATTTT
TRBV5-4	NA	NA	TRBJ1-2	CASSPSTAGIIYGYTF	TGTGCCAGCAGTCCTTCGACGGCAGGGATCATCTATGGCTACACCTTC
TRBV2	TRBD2	NA	TRBJ2-2	CASSGGGNGELFF	TGTGCCAGCAGTGGGGGGGGGAACGGGGAGCTGTTTTTT
TRBV28	TRBD2	NA	TRBJ2-7	CAGGTSGNNEQYF	TGTGCCGGAGGGACTAGCGGGAACAACGAGCAGTACTTC
TRBV28	TRBD1	once	TRBJ2-7	CASSGGQGPYEQYF	TGTGCCAGCAGTGGGGGACAGGGTCCCTACGAGCAGTACTTC
TRBV2	TRBD2	NA	TRBJ2-1	CASGGLAGYNEQFF	TGTGCCAGCGGGGGACTAGCGGGTTACAATGAGCAGTTCTTC
TRBV10-3	TRBD2	NA	TRBJ2-1	CAISLAGDNEQFF	TGTGCCATCAGCCTAGCGGGAGACAATGAGCAGTTCTTC
TRBV19	NA	NA	TRBJ1-1	CATAGANTEAFF	TGTGCCACCGCAGGGGCGAACACTGAAGCTTTCTTT
TRBV4-1	TRBD1	NA	TRBJ2-5	CASSLGTEETQYF	TGCGCCAGCAGCCTGGGGACAGAAGAGACCCAGTACTTC
TRBV6-4	NA	NA	TRBJ2-1	CASSDSGTGNEQFF	TGTGCCAGCAGTGACTCGGGCACTGGCAATGAGCAGTTCTTC
TRBV6-1	TRBD1	NA	TRBJ2-7	CASRLGQGAYEQYF	TGTGCCAGCAGGTTGGGACAGGGAGCCTACGAGCAGTACTTC
TRBV5-6	TRBD1	once	TRBJ2-2	CASSWGQFTGELFF	TGTGCCAGCAGCTGGGGACAGTTCACCGGGGAGCTGTTTTTT
TRBV6-4	TRBD1	NA	TRBJ1-2	CASSPTGTGHFGYTF	TGTGCCAGCAGTCCAACCGGGACAGGGCATTTTGGCTACACCTTC
TRBV9	TRBD1	once	TRBJ2-5	CASSETGVWYQETQYF	TGTGCCAGCAGCGAAACAGGGGTTTGGTACCAAGAGACCCAGTACTTC
TRBV27	TRBD2	once	TRBJ2-1	CASNREGRGEQFF	TGTGCCAGCAACCGGGAGGGCCGGGGAGAGCAGTTCTTC
TRBV7-9	TRBD1	few	TRBJ1-2	CASSPQGNYGYTF	TGTGCCAGCAGCCCACAGGGGAACTATGGCTACACCTTC
TRBV5-1	NA	NA	TRBJ2-7	CASSPGSASREQYF	TGCGCCAGCAGCCCCGGTTCGGCCTCTAGGGAGCAGTACTTC
TRBV28	TRBD2	NA	TRBJ2-7	CASRRKSGRSSYEQYF	TGTGCCAGCAGGAGAAAAAGCGGGAGGAGCTCCTACGAGCAGTACTTC
TRBV27	TRBD2	NA	TRBJ2-3	CASSLSLAGTTDTQYF	TGTGCCAGCAGTTTGTCTCTAGCGGGGACCACAGATACGCAGTATTTT
TRBV19	TRBD1	NA	TRBJ2-7	CASSIGQGAYEQYF	TGTGCCAGTAGTATAGGACAGGGGGCTTACGAGCAGTACTTC
TRBV27	TRBD2	NA	TRBJ2-1	CASSPTRTSGTYNEQFF	TGTGCCAGCAGCCCCACCCGGACTAGCGGGACCTACAATGAGCAGTTCTTC
TRBV13	NA	NA	TRBJ2-1	CASSSGGEQFF	TGTGCCAGCAGCTCTGGAGGGGAGCAGTTCTTC
TRBV6-1	NA	NA	TRBJ2-2	CASSEATTVTGELFF	TGTGCCAGCAGTGAAGCGACTACTGTGACCGGGGAGCTGTTTTTT
TRBV2	TRBD2	NA	TRBJ2-1	CATTGTRTSNEQFF	TGTGCCACCACTGGGACTAGGACGTCAAATGAGCAGTTCTTC
TRBV2	NA	NA	TRBJ2-3	CASSSDRSSTDTQYF	TGTGCCAGCAGCTCGGACAGATCAAGCACAGATACGCAGTATTTT
TRBV28	TRBD2	once	TRBJ2-1	CASRGTSGMGSYNEQFF	TGTGCCAGCAGGGGGACTAGCGGGATGGGCTCCTACAATGAGCAGTTCTTC
TRBV29-1	TRBD2	NA	TRBJ2-7	CSVSSGRASYEQYF	TGCAGCGTTTCAAGCGGGAGGGCCTCCTACGAGCAGTACTTC
TRBV5-4	TRBD1	NA	TRBJ1-2	CASSFWQGAFGYTF	TGTGCCAGCAGCTTCTGGCAGGGGGCGTTTGGCTACACCTTC
TRBV7-9	NA	NA	TRBJ2-1	CASSPSGRNEQFF	TGTGCCAGCAGCCCGAGTGGGAGGAATGAGCAGTTCTTC
TRBV6-5	TRBD2	NA	TRBJ2-7	CATKKERGGRYF	TGTGCCACCAAAAAGGAGAGGGGAGGGAGGTACTTC
TRBV11-3	NA	NA	TRBJ2-1	CASSQGQGNEQFF	TGTGCCAGCAGCCAAGGGCAGGGAAATGAGCAGTTCTTC
TRBV5-4	TRBD1	NA	TRBJ1-5	CASSSTPTGQGNQPQHF	TGTGCCAGCAGCTCGACCCCCACCGGACAGGGCAATCAGCCCCAGCATTTT
TRBV5-1	TRBD1	NA	TRBJ1-2	CASRSGQGADGYTF	TGCGCCAGCAGATCCGGACAGGGGGCTGATGGCTACACCTTC
TRBV14	NA	once	TRBJ1-2	CASSQARQGGGYTF	TGTGCCAGCAGCCAAGCGCGTCAGGGTGGTGGCTACACCTTC
TRBV27	NA	NA	TRBJ2-7	CASSLGGLPLGEQYF	TGTGCCAGCAGTTTAGGGGGACTCCCCCTGGGCGAGCAGTACTTC